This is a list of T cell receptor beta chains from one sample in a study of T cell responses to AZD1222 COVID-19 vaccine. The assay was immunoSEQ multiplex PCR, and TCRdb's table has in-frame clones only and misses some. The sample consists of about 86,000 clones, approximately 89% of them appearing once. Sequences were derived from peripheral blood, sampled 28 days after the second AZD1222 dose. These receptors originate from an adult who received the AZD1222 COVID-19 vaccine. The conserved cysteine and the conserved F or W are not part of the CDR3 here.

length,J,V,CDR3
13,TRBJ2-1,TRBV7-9,ASSLAPEGWNEQF
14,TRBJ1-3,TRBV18,ASSPQGFGSGNTIY
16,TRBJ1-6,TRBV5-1,ASSSLAGLGSYNSPLH
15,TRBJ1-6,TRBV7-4,ASSKWTDSGHNSPLH
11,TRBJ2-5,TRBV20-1,SASGVGQETQY
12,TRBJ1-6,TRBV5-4,ASSRRDVDSPLH
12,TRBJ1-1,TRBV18,ASSPDGVITEAF
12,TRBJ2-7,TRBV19,ASSIAGQVYEQY
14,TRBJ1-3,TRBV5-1,ASRLGTVLSGNTIY
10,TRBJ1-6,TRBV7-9,ASSPPNSPLH
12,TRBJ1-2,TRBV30,AWSLGRIADSGT
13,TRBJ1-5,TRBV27,ASSPEQGASQPQH
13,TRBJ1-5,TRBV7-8,ASSLGDVPNQPQH
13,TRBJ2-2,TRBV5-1,ASSHGQGGVGELF
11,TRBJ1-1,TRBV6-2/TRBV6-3,ASSYFTSTEAF
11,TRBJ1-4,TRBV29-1,SVAGGRGEKLF
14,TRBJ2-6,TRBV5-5,ASSRDRGHGANVLT
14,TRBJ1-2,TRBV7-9,ASSLGFSGEAEGYT
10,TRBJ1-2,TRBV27,ASRRQDYGYT
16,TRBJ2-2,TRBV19,ASSVGLAGRGDTGELF
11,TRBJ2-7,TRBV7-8,ASSRDYAYEQY
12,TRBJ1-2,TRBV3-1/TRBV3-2,ASSQDLAGTGYT
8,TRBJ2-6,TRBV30,AAGANVLT
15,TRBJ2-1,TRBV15,ATSRHRLAGGLNEQF
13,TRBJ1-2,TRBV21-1,ASTVYKGADYGYT
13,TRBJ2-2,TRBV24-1,ATSVVAGNTGELF
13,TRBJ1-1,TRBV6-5,ASSYEGTGRTEAF
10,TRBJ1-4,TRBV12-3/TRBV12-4,ASSVGYEKLF
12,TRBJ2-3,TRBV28,ASRRTTSTDTQY
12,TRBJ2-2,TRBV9,ASSGDTGPGELF
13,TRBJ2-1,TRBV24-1,ATGQRGGSYNEQF
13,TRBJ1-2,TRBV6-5,ASSQRDREQYGYT
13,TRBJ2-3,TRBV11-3,ASSLYGQASDTQY
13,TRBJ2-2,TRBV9,ASSVGTVNTGELF
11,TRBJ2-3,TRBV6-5,AIVSASSYTQY
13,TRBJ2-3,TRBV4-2,ASSQAQNRVDTQY
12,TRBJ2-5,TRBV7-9,ASSLDKRWETQY
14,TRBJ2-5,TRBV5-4,ASSLGSGGAAETQY
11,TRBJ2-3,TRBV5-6,ASSHRESDTQY
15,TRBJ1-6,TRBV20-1,SASRKLPSSYNSPLH
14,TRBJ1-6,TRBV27,ASRITLGSYNSPLH
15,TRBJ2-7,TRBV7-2,ASSPGLAGGRSYEQY